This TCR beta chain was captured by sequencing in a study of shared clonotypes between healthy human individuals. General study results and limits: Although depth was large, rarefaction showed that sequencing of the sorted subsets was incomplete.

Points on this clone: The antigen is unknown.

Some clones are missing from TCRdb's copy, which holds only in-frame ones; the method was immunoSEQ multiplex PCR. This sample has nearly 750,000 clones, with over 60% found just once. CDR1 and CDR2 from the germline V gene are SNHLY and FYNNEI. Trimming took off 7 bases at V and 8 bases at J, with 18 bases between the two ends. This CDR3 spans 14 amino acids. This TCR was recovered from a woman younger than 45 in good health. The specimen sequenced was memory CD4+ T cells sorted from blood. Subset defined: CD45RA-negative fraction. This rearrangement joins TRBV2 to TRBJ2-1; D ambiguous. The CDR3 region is CASIPDPLQHEQFF. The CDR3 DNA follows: TGTGCCAGCATCCCTGACCCTCTACAGCATGAGCAGTTCTTC.